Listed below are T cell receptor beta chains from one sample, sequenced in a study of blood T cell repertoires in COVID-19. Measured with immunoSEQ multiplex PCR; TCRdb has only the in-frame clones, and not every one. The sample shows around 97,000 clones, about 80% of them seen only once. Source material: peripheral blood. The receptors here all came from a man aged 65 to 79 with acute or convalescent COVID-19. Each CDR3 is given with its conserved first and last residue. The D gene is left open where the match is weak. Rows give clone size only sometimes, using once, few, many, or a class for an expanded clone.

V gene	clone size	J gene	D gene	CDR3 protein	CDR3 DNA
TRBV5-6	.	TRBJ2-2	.	CASSPGTAVNTGELFF	TGTGCCAGCAGCCCAGGGACTGCGGTAAACACCGGGGAGCTGTTTTTT
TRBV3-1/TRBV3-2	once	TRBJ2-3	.	CASVEAGLTTDTQYF	TGTGCCAGCGTGGAGGCGGGACTTACCACAGATACGCAGTATTTT
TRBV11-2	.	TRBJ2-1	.	CASSQSSSYNEQFF	TGTGCCAGCTCACAGTCGAGCTCCTACAATGAGCAGTTCTTC
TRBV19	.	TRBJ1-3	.	CASSTTGSENTIYF	TGTGCCAGTAGTACGACAGGTTCGGAAAACACCATATATTTT
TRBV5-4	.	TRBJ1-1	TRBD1	CASSLGQGGRLLEAFF	TGTGCCAGCAGCTTGGGGCAGGGGGGTCGGCTGTTGGAAGCTTTCTTT
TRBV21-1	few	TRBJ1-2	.	CASRLDRDGYTF	TGTGCCAGCAGACTGGACAGAGATGGCTACACCTTC
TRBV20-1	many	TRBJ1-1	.	CSASNPSAMTEAFF	TGCAGTGCTAGTAATCCAAGCGCGATGACTGAAGCTTTCTTT
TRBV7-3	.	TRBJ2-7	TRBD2	CATQVAGVSYEQYF	TGTGCCACCCAAGTAGCGGGAGTTTCCTACGAGCAGTACTTC
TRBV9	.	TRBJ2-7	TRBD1	CASSVDGTGYEQYF	TGTGCCAGCAGCGTAGATGGGACAGGGTACGAGCAGTACTTC
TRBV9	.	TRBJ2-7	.	CASSATGSSYEQYF	TGTGCCAGCAGCGCCACCGGTTCGTCCTACGAGCAGTACTTC
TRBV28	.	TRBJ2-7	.	CASIPSGSLYEQYF	TGTGCCAGCATCCCCAGTGGGAGCCTCTACGAGCAGTACTTC
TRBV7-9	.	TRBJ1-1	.	CASSLGTEVSEAFF	TGTGCCAGCAGCTTAGGGACAGAGGTTTCTGAAGCTTTCTTT